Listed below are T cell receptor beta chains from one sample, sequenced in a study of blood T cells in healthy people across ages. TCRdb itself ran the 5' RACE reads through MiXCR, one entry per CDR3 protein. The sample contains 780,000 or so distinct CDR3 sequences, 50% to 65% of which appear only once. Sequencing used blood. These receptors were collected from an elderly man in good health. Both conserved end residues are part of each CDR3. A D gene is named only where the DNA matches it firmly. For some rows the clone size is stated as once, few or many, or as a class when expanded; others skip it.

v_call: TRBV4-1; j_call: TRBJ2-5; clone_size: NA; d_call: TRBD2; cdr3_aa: CASSQEGAGGVQETQYF; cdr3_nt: TGCGCCAGCAGCCAAGAAGGAGCGGGAGGGGTCCAAGAGACCCAGTACTTC
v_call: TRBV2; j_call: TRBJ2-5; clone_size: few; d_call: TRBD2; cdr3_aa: CASSVVWLAGNQETQYF; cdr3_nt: TGTGCCAGCAGTGTAGTATGGCTAGCGGGAAACCAAGAGACCCAGTACTTC
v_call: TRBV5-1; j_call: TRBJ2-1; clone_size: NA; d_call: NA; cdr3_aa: CASSLEIGPAGNEQFF; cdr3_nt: TGCGCCAGCAGCTTGGAAATAGGACCCGCTGGCAATGAGCAGTTCTTC
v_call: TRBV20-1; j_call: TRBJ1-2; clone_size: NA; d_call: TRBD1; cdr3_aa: CSARPGTGARVGYTF; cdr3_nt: TGCAGTGCTAGACCCGGGACAGGGGCCCGGGTTGGCTACACCTTC
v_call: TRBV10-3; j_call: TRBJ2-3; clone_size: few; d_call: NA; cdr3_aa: CAISEEPSGPDTQYF; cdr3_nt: TGTGCCATCAGTGAGGAACCCTCGGGCCCAGATACGCAGTATTTT
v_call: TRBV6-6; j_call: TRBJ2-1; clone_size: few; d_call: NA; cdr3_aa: CASSYGRQGIDEQFF; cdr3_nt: TGTGCCAGCAGTTATGGGAGGCAAGGAATAGATGAGCAGTTCTTC
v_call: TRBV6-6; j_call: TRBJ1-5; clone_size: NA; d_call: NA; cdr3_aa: CASTRGSGSNQPQHF; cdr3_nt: TGTGCCAGCACTCGAGGGTCGGGGAGCAATCAGCCCCAGCATTTT
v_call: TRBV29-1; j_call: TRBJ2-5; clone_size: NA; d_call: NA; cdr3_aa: CSVVQGAQETQYF; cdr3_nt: TGCAGCGTTGTCCAAGGGGCTCAAGAGACCCAGTACTTC
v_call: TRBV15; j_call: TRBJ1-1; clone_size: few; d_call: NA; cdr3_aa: CATSPERGHANPNTEAFF; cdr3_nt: TGTGCCACCAGCCCTGAGCGGGGACACGCGAATCCAAACACTGAAGCTTTCTTT
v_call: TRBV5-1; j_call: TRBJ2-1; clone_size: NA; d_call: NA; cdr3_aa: CASSKIFQGSYNGQFF; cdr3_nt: TGCGCCAGCAGTAAAATCTTTCAGGGGTCCTACAATGGGCAGTTCTTC
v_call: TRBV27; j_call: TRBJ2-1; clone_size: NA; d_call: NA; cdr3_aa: CASSLSYHSYNEQFF; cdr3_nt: TGTGCCAGCAGTTTATCGTATCACTCCTACAATGAGCAGTTCTTC
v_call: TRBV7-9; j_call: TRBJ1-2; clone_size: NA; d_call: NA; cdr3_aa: CASSGGQPSIYGYTF; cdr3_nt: TGTGCCAGCAGCGGTGGGCAGCCCAGTATCTATGGCTACACCTTC
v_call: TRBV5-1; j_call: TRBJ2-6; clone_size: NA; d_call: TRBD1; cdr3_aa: CASSSYSGTGDFSGANVLTF; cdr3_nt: TGCGCCAGCAGCTCGTACTCCGGGACAGGGGATTTCTCTGGGGCCAACGTCCTGACTTTC
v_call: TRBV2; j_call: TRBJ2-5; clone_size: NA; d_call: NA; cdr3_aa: CASSEASPASLLLETQYF; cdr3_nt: TGTGCCAGCAGTGAAGCGTCGCCCGCTAGCCTTCTCCTAGAGACCCAGTACTTC
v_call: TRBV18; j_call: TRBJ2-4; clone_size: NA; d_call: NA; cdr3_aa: CASSHPGGAKNIQYF; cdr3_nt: TGTGCCAGCTCACACCCCGGCGGAGCCAAAAACATTCAGTACTTC
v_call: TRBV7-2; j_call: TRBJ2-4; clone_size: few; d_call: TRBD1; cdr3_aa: CASSLAWTGKNIQYF; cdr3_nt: TGTGCCAGCAGCTTAGCATGGACAGGCAAAAACATTCAGTACTTC
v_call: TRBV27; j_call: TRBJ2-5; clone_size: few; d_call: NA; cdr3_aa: CASSSLSREETQYF; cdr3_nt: TGTGCCAGCAGTTCCCTTAGCAGGGAAGAGACCCAGTACTTC
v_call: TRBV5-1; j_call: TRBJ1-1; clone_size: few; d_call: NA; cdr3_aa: CASISADFGETEAFF; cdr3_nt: TGCGCCTCAATTTCGGCGGATTTCGGTGAGACTGAAGCTTTCTTT
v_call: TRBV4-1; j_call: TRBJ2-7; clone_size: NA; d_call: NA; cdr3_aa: CASSQDSGGFTYEQYF; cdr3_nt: TGCGCCAGCAGCCAAGACTCTGGGGGGTTCACCTACGAGCAGTACTTC
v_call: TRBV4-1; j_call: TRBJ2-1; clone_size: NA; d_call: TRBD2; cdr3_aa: CASSQITSGSRNEQFF; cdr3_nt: TGCGCCAGCAGCCAAATCACTAGCGGGAGTAGGAATGAGCAGTTCTTC
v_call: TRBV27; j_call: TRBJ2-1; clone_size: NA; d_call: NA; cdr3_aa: CATRLGSYNEQFF; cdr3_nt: TGTGCCACCCGGCTGGGTTCCTACAATGAGCAGTTCTTC
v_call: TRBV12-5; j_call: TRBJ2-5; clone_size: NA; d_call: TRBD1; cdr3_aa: CASGSGQVQETQYF; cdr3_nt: TGTGCTAGTGGCAGCGGACAGGTACAAGAGACCCAGTACTTC
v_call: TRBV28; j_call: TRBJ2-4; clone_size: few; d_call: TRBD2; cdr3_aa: CASSLTAGGYVEQYF; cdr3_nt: TGTGCCAGCAGTTTAACAGCGGGAGGGTACGTGGAGCAGTACTTC
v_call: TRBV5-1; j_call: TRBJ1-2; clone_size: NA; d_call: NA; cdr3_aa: CASSLAAGAPSGYTF; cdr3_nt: TGCGCCAGCAGCTTGGCCGCGGGGGCCCCTTCTGGCTACACCTTC
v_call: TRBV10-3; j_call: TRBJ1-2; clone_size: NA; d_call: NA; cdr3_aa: CAISREGTNYGYTF; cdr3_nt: TGTGCCATCAGTCGGGAGGGGACAAACTATGGCTACACCTTC
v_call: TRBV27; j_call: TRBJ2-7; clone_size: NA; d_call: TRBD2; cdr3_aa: CASTPWGGAYEQYF; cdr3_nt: TGTGCCAGCACCCCTTGGGGAGGGGCCTACGAGCAGTACTTC
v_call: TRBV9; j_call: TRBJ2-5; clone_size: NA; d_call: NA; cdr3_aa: CASSSWGDIQETQYF; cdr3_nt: TGTGCCAGCAGCTCATGGGGGGATATCCAAGAGACCCAGTACTTC
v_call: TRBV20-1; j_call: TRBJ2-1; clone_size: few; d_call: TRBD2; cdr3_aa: CSARDYRTSGSYNEQFF; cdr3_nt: TGCAGTGCTAGAGACTACCGAACTAGCGGGAGCTACAATGAGCAGTTCTTC
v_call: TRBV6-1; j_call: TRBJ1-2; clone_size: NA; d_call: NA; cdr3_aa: CASSEAEQGWNYGYTF; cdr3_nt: TGTGCCAGCAGTGAAGCGGAACAGGGTTGGAACTATGGCTACACCTTC